Below, 15 T cell receptor beta chains from the same sample are listed, as sequenced in a study of blood T cell repertoires in COVID-19. TCRdb keeps only in-frame clones here, not all; method: immunoSEQ multiplex PCR. This sample has roughly 81,000 clones, with approximately 89% found just once. The source material was peripheral blood. These receptors were collected from a man in his 70s with active or convalescent COVID-19.

This clone appeared once. This sequence joins TRBV11-3 and TRBJ2-2; TRBD1 aligns across 7 bases. CDR1 SGHNT and CDR2 YENEEA come from the germline V gene. The CDR3 has 15 residues. The trim removed 1 base at V and 7 bases at J, leaving 6 bases unmatched. The CDR3 DNA sequence: TGTGCCAGCAGCTTAGGCGCAACAGGGGTCGGGGAGCTGTTTTTT. It yields the protein CASSLGATGVGELFF.

The CDR3 loop is CLSSGRGYGYTF. The CDR3 DNA is TGTCTAAGTTCAGGGCGCGGCTATGGCTACACCTTC. V usage is TRBV6-5 and J usage is TRBJ1-2; D is perhaps TRBD1 (5 bases). CDR1 is MNHEY, CDR2 SVGAGI, per germline. This CDR3 has 12 amino acids.

The rearrangement uses TRBV7-9 and TRBJ2-3; D is possibly TRBD1 (5 bases). The germline V gene encodes CDR1 SEHNR and CDR2 FQNEAQ (reference sequence). Trimming removed 1 base from V and 2 bases from J, with 13 bases in between. CDR3 length equals 16 residues. In DNA form, the CDR3 reads TGTGCCAGCAGCTTAGGGCGGACACAATTCACAGATACGCAGTATTTT. Encoded protein: CASSLGRTQFTDTQYF.

The CDR3 DNA follows: TGTGCCACCAGCAGAGATTCGGGGGGAGGGTATGGCTACACCTTC. Its translation: CATSRDSGGGYGYTF. This rearrangement joins TRBV15 to TRBJ1-2; TRBD1 is a possible D gene (5 bases). V was cut by 0 bases and J by 5 bases, with 13 bases left in between. The germline gives CDR1 LNHNV, CDR2 YYDKDF (reference sequence). This CDR3 has 15 amino acids.

The V call is TRBV3-1 (or the pseudogene TRBV3-2), the J call TRBJ2-3; maybe TRBD2 (6 bases). Germline V gene lookup returns CDR1 LGHDT and CDR2 YNNKEL (reference sequence). Trimming cost V 4 bases and J 2 bases, with 13 bases left between them. There are 15 residues in the CDR3. CDR3 in amino acids: CASSRSGTYTDTQYF. CDR3 coding DNA: TGTGCCAGCAGCCGCTCGGGGACTTACACAGATACGCAGTATTTT.

This rearrangement joins TRBV5-6 to TRBJ1-5; D may be TRBD1 (6 bases). This CDR3 comprises 13 residues. CDR1 and CDR2 from the germline V gene are SGHDT and YYEEEE. Trimming cost V 0 bases and J 8 bases, with 9 bases left between them. The DNA for the CDR3 is TGTGCCAGCAGCTTGGGTGGGGGCAAGCCCCAGCATTTT. As protein: CASSLGGGKPQHF.

The gene calls are TRBV7-3 and TRBJ2-7; 7 nucleotides agree with TRBD1. The CDR3 runs to 13 residues. Germline CDR1 SGHTA, CDR2 FQGTGA. V trimming: 2 bases; J trimming: 5 bases; junction bases outside the gene matches: 3. The CDR3 spells CASSLYRGDEQYF. The CDR3 nucleotides read TGTGCCAGCAGCTTATACAGGGGAGACGAGCAGTACTTC.

This clone came up once. The chain uses TRBV5-7 and TRBJ1-1; D gene ambiguous. TRBV5-7 is reported as an ORF; its role is uncertain. V shed 2 bases and J shed 0 bases, with 11 bases lying between them. The CDR3 is made up of 15 amino acids. For the CDR3, the DNA is TGTGCCAGCAGCTTTCGGGTCCCGATGAACACTGAAGCTTTCTTT. Protein: CASSFRVPMNTEAFF.

The V and J genes are TRBV5-1 and TRBJ1-1; possibly TRBD1 for D (6 bases). The germline gives CDR1 SGHRS, CDR2 YFSETQ. Trimming removed 0 bases at V and 5 bases at J, with 17 bases between. The CDR3 is made up of 16 amino acids. CDR3 in amino acids: CASSLAFMGQGTEAFF. The CDR3 bases are TGCGCCAGCAGCTTGGCCTTTATGGGGCAGGGGACTGAAGCTTTCTTT.

This chain links TRBV5-4 with TRBJ2-5; weak D call: TRBD1 (6 bases). The germline V gene has CDR1 SGHNT and CDR2 YYREEE (reference sequence). The CDR3 is 14 residues long. With 4 bases removed from V and 1 base from J, the gap between germline ends came to 11 bases. CDR3 amino acids: CASSVDSPQETQYF. The CDR3 bases are TGTGCCAGCAGCGTGGACAGTCCCCAAGAGACCCAGTACTTC.

This chain links TRBV4-3 with TRBJ2-3; D is unresolved. Trimming cost V 4 bases and J 2 bases, with 13 bases left between them. CDR3 length: 15 amino acids. Germline V gene sequence: CDR1 LGHNA, CDR2 YSLEER. DNA for the CDR3: TGCGCCAGCAGCCTGGGCCACCCGGTCACAGATACGCAGTATTTT. This sequence encodes CASSLGHPVTDTQYF.

The V and J genes are TRBV6-5 and TRBJ1-1; a weak D match, TRBD1 (6 bases). This CDR3 is 15 amino acids long. V lost 7 bases, J lost 3 bases, and 18 bases lay in between. Germline V gene data show CDR1 as MNHEY and CDR2 as SVGAGI. Here the CDR3 DNA reads TGTGCCAGCACTTCGAGGGGGGGGGTGGACACTGAAGCTTTCTTT. This translates into CASTSRGGVDTEAFF.

The chain uses TRBV12-3 or TRBV12-4 and TRBJ1-5, with D tentatively TRBD1 (5 bases). Trimming took off 8 bases at V and 4 bases at J, with 12 bases between the two ends. The CDR3 length is 13 residues. The CDR3 nucleotides read TGTGCCAGCTCCTACGGGGGGAATCAGCCCCAGCATTTT. Amino acids: CASSYGGNQPQHF.

This clone was seen just once. V and J are TRBV9 and TRBJ2-1; 11 bases are shared with TRBD2. Germline assignment: CDR1 SGDLS and CDR2 YYNGEE. The CDR3 totals 18 residues. V was clipped by 0 bases and J by 2 bases; unmatched bases: 7. The CDR3 DNA sequence: TGTGCCAGCAGCGTAGGGGCTAGCGGGGGGTTTACCTACAATGAGCAGTTCTTC. It yields the protein CASSVGASGGFTYNEQFF.

This sequence joins TRBV19 and TRBJ2-2; 15 nucleotides agree with TRBD2. There are 18 residues in the CDR3. Germline V gene data show CDR1 as LNHDA and CDR2 as SQIVND (reference sequence). Trimming at V came to 5 bases and at J to 4 bases, leaving 8 bases not matched to a gene. Here the CDR3 DNA reads TGTGCCAGTAGTCCGCGGACTAGCGGGGGGGCGTTCACCGGGGAGCTGTTTTTT. Translating gives CASSPRTSGGAFTGELFF.